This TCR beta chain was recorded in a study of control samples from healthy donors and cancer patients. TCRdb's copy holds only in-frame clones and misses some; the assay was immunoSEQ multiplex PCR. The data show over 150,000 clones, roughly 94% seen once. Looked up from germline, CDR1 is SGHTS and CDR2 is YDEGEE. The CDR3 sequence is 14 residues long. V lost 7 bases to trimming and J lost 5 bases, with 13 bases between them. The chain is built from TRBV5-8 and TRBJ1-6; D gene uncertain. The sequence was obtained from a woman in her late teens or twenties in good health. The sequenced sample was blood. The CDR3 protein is CASPTEGNNSPLHF. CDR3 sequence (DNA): TGTGCCAGCCCGACCGAGGGCAATAATTCACCCCTCCACTTT.